The 30 T cell receptor beta chains presented below share a single source sample, sequenced in a study of cytomegalovirus exposure and HLA in healthy donors. 13 Jbeta primers and 60 Vbeta primers were used for the PCR. Measured with immunoSEQ multiplex PCR; TCRdb has only the in-frame clones, and not every one. Of about 160,000 clones detected, 68% appear once; the ten largest clones hold 1.3% to 1.5%. Source material: PBMCs. The source of these receptors is a man in his fifties in good health and CMV-seronegative.

This clone was counted a few times. V is TRBV5-4 and J is TRBJ2-2; D perhaps matches TRBD2 (5 bases). V lost 4 bases and J 7 bases, leaving 17 bases between the germline ends. Germline CDR1 is SGHNT and CDR2 is YYREEE (reference sequence). The CDR3 sequence is 15 residues long. CDR3 in amino acids: CASSTKQSGNGELFF. The CDR3 coding sequence is TGTGCCAGCAGCACCAAACAGTCGGGGAACGGGGAGCTGTTTTTT.

The chain is built from TRBV28 and TRBJ1-2, with D possibly being TRBD1 (6 bases). The CDR3 has 15 amino acids. Germline CDR1 MDHEN, CDR2 SYDVKM. V was clipped by 2 bases and J by 1 base, with 11 bases between them. CDR3 nucleotides: TGTGCCAGCAGTTTACGACAGGCCTTTAACTATGGCTACACCTTC. This translates into CASSLRQAFNYGYTF.

The chain carries TRBV29-1 and TRBJ1-2; tentatively, D is TRBD1 (5 bases). The CDR3 is 12 residues long. V lost 4 bases and J lost 7, with 13 bases in between. CDR1 SQVTM and CDR2 ANQGSEA come from the germline V gene. In DNA form, the CDR3 reads TGCAGCGTTGGGGTGAATAGGGGTGGCTACACCTTC. Amino acid sequence: CSVGVNRGGYTF.

The chain combines TRBV19 with TRBJ2-3, with 10 positions matching TRBD2. The CDR3 runs 15 residues. CDR1 and CDR2 from the germline V gene are LNHDA and SQIVND (reference sequence). Germline trimming cut 8 bases from V and 3 bases from J; bases unmatched to any gene: 8. The CDR3 spells CASGRASGGTDTQYF. The CDR3 DNA reads as TGTGCCAGTGGGCGGGCTAGCGGGGGAACAGATACGCAGTATTTT.

The CDR3 region has the DNA TGCACCAGCAGCCAAGATGGAGGAGGACTAGCGCCCCCAGAGTTCTTC. Translated: CTSSQDGGGLAPPEFF. The chain is built from TRBV1 and TRBJ2-1; the D call TRBD2 from the table was never checked on the DNA. TRBV1 is annotated as a pseudogene. The CDR3 totals 16 residues.

There are a few counts of this clone. The chain recombines TRBV5-1 with TRBJ2-3, with D possibly matching TRBD1 (6 bases). CDR1 is SGHRS, CDR2 YFSETQ, per germline. V lost 4 bases, J lost 5 bases, and 11 bases lay in between. The CDR3 covers 13 residues. The CDR3 loop is CASSEPGVDTQYF. DNA of the CDR3: TGCGCCAGCAGCGAGCCAGGGGTAGATACGCAGTATTTT.

The chain employs TRBV6-5 and TRBJ1-4; 7 nucleotides align to TRBD1. Germline-derived CDR1 and CDR2 are MNHEY and SVGAGI. The J segment lost 5 bases and the V segment lost 1 base, leaving 4 bases of the junction unmatched. The CDR3 is 15 amino acids. CDR3 sequence (DNA): TGTGCCAGCAGTTACTGGACAGGTGGGAATGAAAAACTGTTTTTT. Translation gives CASSYWTGGNEKLFF.

In its sample, this clone was seen a few times. The J gene is TRBJ2-1, the V gene TRBV19; the match to TRBD2 covers 9 bases. CDR1 and CDR2 from the germline V gene are LNHDA and SQIVND (reference sequence). CDR3 size: 19 residues. V trimming: 1 base; J trimming: 1 base; junction bases outside the gene matches: 11. The CDR3 loop is CASSIGERGVPKSYNEQFF. CDR3 nucleotides: TGTGCCAGTAGTATAGGAGAGCGGGGGGTACCTAAATCCTACAATGAGCAGTTCTTC.

This sequence joins TRBV12-5 and TRBJ1-1; perhaps TRBD1 as D (5 bases). This CDR3 spans 16 amino acids. Germline-derived CDR1 and CDR2 are LGHNT and FRNRAP. The ends were cut back, 0 bases at V and 0 bases at J, with 11 bases in the middle. CDR3 DNA sequence: TGTGCTAGTGGTTTGGTAAGGGGCAGTTTGAACACTGAAGCTTTCTTT. This encodes CASGLVRGSLNTEAFF.

The rearrangement joins TRBV6-6 to TRBJ2-7; the match to TRBD1 covers 10 bases. CDR1 is MNHNY and CDR2 is SVGAGI in the germline V gene (reference sequence). This CDR3 contains 15 residues. With 8 bases clipped from V and 3 bases from J, the junction kept 10 bases outside the gene matches. CDR3 in DNA: TGTGCCAGCTTTACTCCGGGACAGGGGTACTACGAGCAGTACTTC. It specifies CASFTPGQGYYEQYF.

This clone was recorded a few times. The rearrangement joins TRBV6-1 to TRBJ1-5, with 9 bases lining up with TRBD1. The CDR3 sequence is 14 residues long. Germline loops: CDR1 MNHNS, CDR2 SASEGT. J gave up 4 bases and V 4 bases, and 2 bases lay outside the gene matches. As DNA, the CDR3 is TGTGCCAGCAGTGCGGACAGGGGTAATCAGCCCCAGCATTTT. The encoded protein is CASSADRGNQPQHF.

The chain joins TRBV4-1 to TRBJ2-2, with TRBD1 as a possible D gene (6 bases). The germline V and J ends were trimmed by 0 bases and 7 bases, with 21 bases remaining between them. This CDR3 region has 18 residues. From germline, CDR1 is MGHRA and CDR2 YSYEKL. The CDR3 nucleotides read TGCGCCAGCAGCCAAGACCGCAGGGGCCGAAATCAGGGCGGGGAGCTGTTTTTT. Encoded protein: CASSQDRRGRNQGGELFF.

This clone occurred a few times. The rearrangement links TRBV27 to TRBJ2-5, with 8 bases fitting TRBD1. CDR1 and CDR2 from the germline V gene are MNHEY and SMNVEV (reference sequence). Trimming cost V 6 bases and J 1 base; bases outside gene matches: 7. The CDR3 loop spans 15 amino acids. In nucleotides, the CDR3 is TGTGCCAGCAGGTCCAGGGGGCGAGGCCAAGAGACCCAGTACTTC. This gives the protein CASRSRGRGQETQYF.

This chain joins TRBV27 and TRBJ1-2, with D tentatively TRBD1 (5 bases). This CDR3 is built from 13 residues. Germline V gene lookup returns CDR1 MNHEY and CDR2 SMNVEV (reference sequence). Trimming pared 7 bases from V and 5 bases from J, leaving 14 bases between. In DNA, the CDR3 is TGTGCCAGCAAGGGGTCTGCCTCGTATGGCTACACCTTC. It encodes CASKGSASYGYTF.

This clone has a single count. The gene calls are TRBV18 and TRBJ2-5, with 10 bases lining up with TRBD2. Germline V lookup: CDR1 KGHSH, CDR2 LQKENI. CDR3 length: 16 residues. V was pared by 2 bases and J by 4 bases, with 7 bases of the junction left unmatched. Here the CDR3 DNA reads TGTGCCAGCTCACCATTAACTAGCGGGGCGGCAGAGACCCAGTACTTC. The encoded protein is CASSPLTSGAAETQYF.

This clone was detected only a few times. CDR3 sequence: CASSDLSGNQPQHF. Written as DNA, the CDR3 is TGTGCCAGCAGTGATCTGTCAGGGAATCAGCCCCAGCATTTT. The chain links TRBV6-1 to TRBJ1-5; D may be TRBD1 (5 bases). The CDR3 contains 14 residues. Trimming shortened V by 3 bases and J by 4 bases, and 10 bases separated the two germline ends. Germline V CDR1 and CDR2: MNHNS, SASEGT.

The chain couples TRBV5-6 to TRBJ2-5; 10 nucleotides agree with TRBD1. The J call may not be correct, given that the DNA end is closer to TRBJ2-7. Per germline, CDR1 SGHDT and CDR2 YYEEEE. The CDR3 is 14 amino acids. The CDR3 spells CASSWDRGVYEQYF. CDR3 nucleotide sequence: TGTGCCAGCAGCTGGGACAGGGGAGTCTACGAGCAGTACTTC.

Concerning this clone itself: The same CDR3 also results from other DNA sequences found in this sample. The chain has TRBV27 and TRBJ2-1; tentative D call: TRBD1 (5 bases). V was trimmed by 5 bases and J by 0 bases, leaving 11 bases between them. Per germline, CDR1 MNHEY and CDR2 SMNVEV (reference sequence). The length of the CDR3 is 15 residues. The CDR3 coding sequence is TGTGCCAGCAGTCCGACAGTTAGCTCCTACAATGAGCAGTTCTTC. Translation: CASSPTVSSYNEQFF.

The V gene is TRBV10-1, the J gene TRBJ1-6; TRBD1 might be the D (5 bases). Germline CDR1 WNHNN, CDR2 SYGVQD (reference sequence). V was clipped by 6 bases and J by 10 bases, with 16 bases between them. The CDR3 contains 14 residues. The CDR3 nucleotides are TGCGCCAGCAGCAGGGACGGCGGGAGGTCACCCCTCCACTTT. Its translation is CASSRDGGRSPLHF.

The J gene is TRBJ1-3, the V gene TRBV7-2, with a weak D call TRBD1 (5 bases). The germline gives CDR1 SGHTA, CDR2 FQGNSA. Trimming pared 3 bases from V and 1 base from J, leaving 19 bases between. CDR3 length: 18 amino acids. CDR3 protein: CASSLLLRGFFSGNTIYF. The CDR3 nucleotides are TGTGCCAGCAGCTTGTTGCTGCGGGGCTTCTTTTCTGGAAACACCATATATTTT.

This chain joins TRBV5-4 and TRBJ1-3, with D tentatively TRBD1 (5 bases). Germline CDR1 reads SGHNT; CDR2 reads YYREEE (reference sequence). This CDR3 is built from 14 residues. V dropped 3 bases and J dropped 6 bases, with 13 bases sitting between them. CDR3 in DNA: TGTGCCAGCAGCTCTCAACAGGCTTTAAACACCATATATTTT. Encoded protein: CASSSQQALNTIYF.

The chain links TRBV5-1 to TRBJ1-1, with unresolved D. CDR1 and CDR2 from the germline V gene are SGHRS and YFSETQ. The CDR3 has 14 amino acids. V shed 1 base and J shed 1 base, with 8 bases lying between them. This CDR3 is CASSLYGENTEAFF. CDR3 sequence (DNA): TGCGCCAGCAGCTTGTATGGAGAGAACACTGAAGCTTTCTTT.

Details on this clone: One end of the junction does not line up with germline, which may come from a read error. Other DNA sequences in this sample translate to the same CDR3. The CDR3 loop is CASSESKPGQVNQPQHF. CDR3 nucleotide sequence: TGCGCCAGCAGTGAGTCTAAACCGGGACAGGTCAATCAGCCCCAGCATTTT. The gene calls are TRBV25-1 and TRBJ1-5; TRBD1 matches 8 bases. The CDR3 extends over 17 amino acids. Germline-derived CDR1 and CDR2 are MGHDK and SYGVNS.

V gene TRBV11-2 combines with J gene TRBJ2-5; 7 bases fit TRBD1. Germline CDR1 and CDR2: SGHAT and FQNNGV. The CDR3 covers 14 residues. Trimming at V came to 5 bases and at J to 5 bases, leaving 8 bases not matched to a gene. CDR3 nucleotide sequence: TGTGCCAGCAGCGCCAACAGGGGACAGGAGACCCAGTACTTC. The encoded protein is CASSANRGQETQYF.

V and J are TRBV11-1 and TRBJ1-4, with D maybe TRBD1 (5 bases). CDR1 SGHAT and CDR2 FQDESV come from the germline V gene (reference sequence). The V end lost 2 bases, the J end lost 7 bases, and 11 bases lay between the germline ends. CDR3 length: 14 residues. The DNA for the CDR3 is TGTGCCAGCAGCTTAACCATAGGGGCTGAAAAACTGTTTTTT. Encoded protein: CASSLTIGAEKLFF.

The gene calls are TRBV5-1 and TRBJ1-2, with D unresolved. V was clipped by 6 bases and J by 4 bases, with 13 bases between them. The CDR3 length is 13 residues. Germline V lookup: CDR1 SGHRS, CDR2 YFSETQ. The CDR3 DNA reads as TGCGCCAGCACCCCGGACGGAGGCTATGGCTACACCTTC. Protein: CASTPDGGYGYTF.

For the CDR3, the DNA is TGCGCCAGCAGCCAAGAGACCATGGGGGCGAGAGGAAACACCATATATTTT. This gives the protein CASSQETMGARGNTIYF. This chain joins TRBV4-1 and TRBJ1-3; a weak D match, TRBD1 (6 bases). CDR1 and CDR2 from the germline V gene are MGHRA and YSYEKL. V shed 0 bases and J shed 4 bases, with 16 bases lying between them. There are 17 residues in the CDR3.

The J gene is TRBJ2-3, the V gene TRBV5-8; 8 bases map to TRBD1. This CDR3 region has 15 residues. The junction had 7 bases not matched to a gene; V was cut back by 4 bases and J by 3 bases. CDR1 SGHTS and CDR2 YDEGEE come from the germline V gene. CDR3 DNA: TGTGCCAGCAGCACCGGACAGGGAAAAACAGATACGCAGTATTTT. Its translation is CASSTGQGKTDTQYF.

As regards this clone: Other nucleotide sequences in the sample specify the same CDR3. CDR3 DNA: TGTGCCAGCAGTTTAAGGGACAGGGGCGAAAAACTGTTTTTT. Amino acids: CASSLRDRGEKLFF. The chain links TRBV28 to TRBJ1-4, with 10 nucleotides matching TRBD1. This CDR3 contains 14 residues. J gave up 8 bases and V 2 bases, and 2 bases lay outside the gene matches. The germline V gene has CDR1 MDHEN and CDR2 SYDVKM.

V and J are TRBV25-1 and TRBJ1-2; the match to TRBD1 covers 11 bases. This CDR3 contains 15 residues. V lost 6 bases to trimming and J lost 5 bases; unmatched junction nucleotides: 8. Germline assignment: CDR1 MGHDK and CDR2 SYGVNS. The DNA of the CDR3 is TGTGCCAGCAGCCACGGACAGGGGGCCTTATATGGCTACACCTTC. This sequence encodes CASSHGQGALYGYTF.